The source of this T cell receptor beta chain is a study of T-cell reconstitution after alpha-beta-depleted transplantation in children. Preparation of the TCRbeta library involved a method that used unique molecular identifiers. TCRdb recomputed calls from the PCR reads with MiXCR, one row per CDR3 protein. The repertoire holds 780,000 or so distinct CDR3 sequences, with roughly 15% as singletons. As regards this clonotype: Its specificity is not known. Possible read error: a much larger clone is one base away.

General study results and limits: Some patients showed high day-60 TCRbeta diversity, which derived from surviving recipient T cells and thymic progenitors. When one year had passed after transplant, most T-cell counts and diversity came from newly produced T cells. Several hundred graft clones that had expanded were reportedly the source of alpha-beta T cells about two months after transplant.

Germline CDR1 MNHNS, CDR2 SASEGT. The CDR3 consists of 17 residues. The TCR originated in a male patient between 10 and 17 years old who had a stem cell transplant for acute lymphoblastic leukemia, so the T cells may come from the graft donor. The V and J genes are TRBV6-1 and TRBJ2-7, with TRBD1 matching over 8 bases. The specimen comprised PBMCs, mostly from graft donor cells, sampled 360 days after TCRalphabeta/CD19-depleted stem cell transplant. CDR3 protein: CASSRTAGTGPSNEQYF. Here the CDR3 DNA reads TGTGCCAGCAGTCGAACCGCCGGGACAGGACCCTCCAACGAGCAGTACTTC.